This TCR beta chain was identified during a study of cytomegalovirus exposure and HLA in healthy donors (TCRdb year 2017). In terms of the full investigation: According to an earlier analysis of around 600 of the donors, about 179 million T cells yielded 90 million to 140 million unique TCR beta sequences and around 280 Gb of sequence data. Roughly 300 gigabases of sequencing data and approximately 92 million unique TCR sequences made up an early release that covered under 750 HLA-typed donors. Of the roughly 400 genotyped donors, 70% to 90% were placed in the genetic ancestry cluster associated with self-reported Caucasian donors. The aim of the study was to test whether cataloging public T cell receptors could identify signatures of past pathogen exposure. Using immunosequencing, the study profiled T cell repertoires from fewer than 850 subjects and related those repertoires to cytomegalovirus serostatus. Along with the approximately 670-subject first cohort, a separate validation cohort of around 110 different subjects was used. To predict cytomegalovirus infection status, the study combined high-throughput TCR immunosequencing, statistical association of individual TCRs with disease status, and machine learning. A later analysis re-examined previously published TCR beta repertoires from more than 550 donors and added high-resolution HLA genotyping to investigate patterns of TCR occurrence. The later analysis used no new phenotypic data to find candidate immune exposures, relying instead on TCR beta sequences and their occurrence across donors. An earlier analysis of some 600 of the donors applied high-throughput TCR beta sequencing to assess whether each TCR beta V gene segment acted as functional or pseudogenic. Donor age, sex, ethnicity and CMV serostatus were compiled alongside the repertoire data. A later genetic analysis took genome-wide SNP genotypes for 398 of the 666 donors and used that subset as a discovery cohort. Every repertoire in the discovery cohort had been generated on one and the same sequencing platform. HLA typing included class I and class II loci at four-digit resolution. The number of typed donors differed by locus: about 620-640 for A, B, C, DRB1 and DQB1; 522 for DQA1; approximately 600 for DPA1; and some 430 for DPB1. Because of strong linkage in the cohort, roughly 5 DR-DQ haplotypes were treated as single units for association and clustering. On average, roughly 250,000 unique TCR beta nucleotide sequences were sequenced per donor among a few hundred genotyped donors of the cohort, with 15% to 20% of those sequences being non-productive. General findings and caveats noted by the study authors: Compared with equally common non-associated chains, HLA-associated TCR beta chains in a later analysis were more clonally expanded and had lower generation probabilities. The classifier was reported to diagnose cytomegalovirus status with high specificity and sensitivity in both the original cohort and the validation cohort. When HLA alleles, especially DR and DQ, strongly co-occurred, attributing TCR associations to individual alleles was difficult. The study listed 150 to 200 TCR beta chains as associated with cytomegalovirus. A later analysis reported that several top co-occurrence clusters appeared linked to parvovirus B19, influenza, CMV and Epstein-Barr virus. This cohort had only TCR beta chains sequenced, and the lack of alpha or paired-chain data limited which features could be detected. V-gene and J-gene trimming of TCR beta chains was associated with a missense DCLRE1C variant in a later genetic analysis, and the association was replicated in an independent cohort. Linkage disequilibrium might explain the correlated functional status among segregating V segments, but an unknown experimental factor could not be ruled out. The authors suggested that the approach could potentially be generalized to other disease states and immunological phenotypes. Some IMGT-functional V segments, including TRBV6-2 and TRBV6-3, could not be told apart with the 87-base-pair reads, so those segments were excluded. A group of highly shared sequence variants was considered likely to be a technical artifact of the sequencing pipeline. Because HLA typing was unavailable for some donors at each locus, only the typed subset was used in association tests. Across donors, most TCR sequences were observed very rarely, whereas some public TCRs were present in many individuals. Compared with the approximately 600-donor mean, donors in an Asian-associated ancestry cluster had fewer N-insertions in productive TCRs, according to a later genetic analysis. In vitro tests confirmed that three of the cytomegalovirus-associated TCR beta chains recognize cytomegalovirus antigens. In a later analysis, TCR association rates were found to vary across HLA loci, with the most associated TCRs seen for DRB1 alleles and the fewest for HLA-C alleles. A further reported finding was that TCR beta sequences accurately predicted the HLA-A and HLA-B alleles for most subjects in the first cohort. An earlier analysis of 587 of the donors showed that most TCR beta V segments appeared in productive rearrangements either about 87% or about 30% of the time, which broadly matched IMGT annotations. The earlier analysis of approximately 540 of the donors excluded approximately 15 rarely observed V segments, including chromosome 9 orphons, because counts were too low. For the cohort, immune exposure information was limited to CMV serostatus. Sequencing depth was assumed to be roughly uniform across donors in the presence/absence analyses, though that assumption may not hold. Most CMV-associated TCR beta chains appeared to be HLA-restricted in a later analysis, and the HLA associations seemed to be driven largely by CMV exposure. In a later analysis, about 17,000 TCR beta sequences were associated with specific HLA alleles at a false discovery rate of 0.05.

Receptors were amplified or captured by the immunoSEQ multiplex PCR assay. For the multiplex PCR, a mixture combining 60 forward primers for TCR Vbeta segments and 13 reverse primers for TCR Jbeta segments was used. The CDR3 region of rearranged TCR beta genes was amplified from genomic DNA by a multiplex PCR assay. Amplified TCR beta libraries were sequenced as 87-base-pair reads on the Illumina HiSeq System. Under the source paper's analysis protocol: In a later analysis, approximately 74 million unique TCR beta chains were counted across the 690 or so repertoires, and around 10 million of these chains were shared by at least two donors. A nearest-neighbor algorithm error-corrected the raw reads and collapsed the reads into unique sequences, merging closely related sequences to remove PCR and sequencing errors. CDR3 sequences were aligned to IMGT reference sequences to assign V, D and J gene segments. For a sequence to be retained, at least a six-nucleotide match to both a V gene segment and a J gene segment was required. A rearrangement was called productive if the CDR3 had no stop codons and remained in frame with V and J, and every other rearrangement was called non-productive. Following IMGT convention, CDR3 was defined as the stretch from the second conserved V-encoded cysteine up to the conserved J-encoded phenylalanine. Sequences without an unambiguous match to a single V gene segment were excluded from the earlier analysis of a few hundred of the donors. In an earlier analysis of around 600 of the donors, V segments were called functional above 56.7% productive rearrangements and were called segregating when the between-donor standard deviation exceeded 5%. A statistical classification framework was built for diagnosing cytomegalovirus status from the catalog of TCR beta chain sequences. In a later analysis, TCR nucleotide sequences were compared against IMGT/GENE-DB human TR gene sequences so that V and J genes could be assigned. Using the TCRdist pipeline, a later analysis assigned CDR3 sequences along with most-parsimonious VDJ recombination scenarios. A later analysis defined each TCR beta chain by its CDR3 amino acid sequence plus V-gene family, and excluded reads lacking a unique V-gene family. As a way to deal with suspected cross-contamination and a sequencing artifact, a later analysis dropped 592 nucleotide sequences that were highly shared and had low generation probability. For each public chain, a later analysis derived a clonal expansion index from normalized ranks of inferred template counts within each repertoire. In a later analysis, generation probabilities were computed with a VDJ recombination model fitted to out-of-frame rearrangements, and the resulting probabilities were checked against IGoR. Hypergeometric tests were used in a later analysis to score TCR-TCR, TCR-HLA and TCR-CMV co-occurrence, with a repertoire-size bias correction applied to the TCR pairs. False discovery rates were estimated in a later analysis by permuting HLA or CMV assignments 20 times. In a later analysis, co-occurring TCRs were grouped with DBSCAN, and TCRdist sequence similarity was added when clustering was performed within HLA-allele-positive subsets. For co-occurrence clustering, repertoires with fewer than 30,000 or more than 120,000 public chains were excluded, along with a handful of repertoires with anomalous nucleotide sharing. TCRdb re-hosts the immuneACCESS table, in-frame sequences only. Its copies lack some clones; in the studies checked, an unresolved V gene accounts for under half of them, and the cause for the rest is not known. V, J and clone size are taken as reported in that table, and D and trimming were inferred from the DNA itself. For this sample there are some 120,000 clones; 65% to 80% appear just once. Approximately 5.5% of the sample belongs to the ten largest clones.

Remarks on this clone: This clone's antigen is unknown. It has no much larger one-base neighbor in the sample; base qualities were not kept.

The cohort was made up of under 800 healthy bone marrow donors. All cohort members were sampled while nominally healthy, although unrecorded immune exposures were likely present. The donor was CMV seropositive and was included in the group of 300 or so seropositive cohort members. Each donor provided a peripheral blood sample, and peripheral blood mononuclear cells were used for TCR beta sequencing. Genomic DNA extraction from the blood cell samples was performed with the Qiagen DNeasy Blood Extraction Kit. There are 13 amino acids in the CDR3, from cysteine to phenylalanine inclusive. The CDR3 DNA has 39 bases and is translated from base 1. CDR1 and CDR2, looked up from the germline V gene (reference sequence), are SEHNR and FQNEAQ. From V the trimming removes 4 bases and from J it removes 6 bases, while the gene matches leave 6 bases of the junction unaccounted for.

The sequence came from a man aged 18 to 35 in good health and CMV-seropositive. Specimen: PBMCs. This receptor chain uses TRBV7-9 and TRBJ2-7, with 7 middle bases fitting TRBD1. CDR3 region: CASSYDRVREQYF. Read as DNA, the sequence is TGTGCCAGCAGCTATGACAGGGTCCGCGAGCAGTACTTC.